This T cell receptor (beta chain) comes out of a study of T cells after somatic rescue of genetic block. Assay used: immunoSEQ multiplex PCR; TCRdb lists only in-frame clones, some missing. The repertoire holds tens of thousands of clones, approximately 90% seen once, with about 2.7% in the top ten. The CDR3 is 12 residues long. Germline V gene sequence: CDR1 MDHEN, CDR2 SYDVKM. V lost 6 bases, J lost 5 bases, and 8 bases lay in between. This sequence was found in a middle-aged man. Sequencing was done on a sample of peripheral blood mononuclear cells (PBMCs). The chain employs TRBV28 and TRBJ1-5, with D uncertain. CDR3 coding DNA: TGTGCCAGCAGCCCCCTTTATCAGCCCCAGCATTTT. It specifies CASSPLYQPQHF.